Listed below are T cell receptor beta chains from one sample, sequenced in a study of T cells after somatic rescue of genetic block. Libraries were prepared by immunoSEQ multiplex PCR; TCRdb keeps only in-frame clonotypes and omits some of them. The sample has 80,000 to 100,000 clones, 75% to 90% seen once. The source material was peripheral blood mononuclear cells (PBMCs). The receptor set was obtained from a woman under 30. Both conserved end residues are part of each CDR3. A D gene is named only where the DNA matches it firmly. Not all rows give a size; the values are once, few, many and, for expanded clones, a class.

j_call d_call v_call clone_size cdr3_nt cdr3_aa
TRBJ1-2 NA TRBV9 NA TGTGCCAGCAGCGGTATACAGGAGCCGGACTATGGCTACACCTTC CASSGIQEPDYGYTF
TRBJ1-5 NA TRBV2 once TGTGCCAGCAGTGTGGGGGGAAATCAGCCCCAGCATTTT CASSVGGNQPQHF
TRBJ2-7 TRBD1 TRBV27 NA TGTGCCAGCAGTTTGACAGGACAGGGTTACGAGCAGTACTTC CASSLTGQGYEQYF
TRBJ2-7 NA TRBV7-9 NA TGTGCCAGCAGCTTATGGCGGAACGCGTCCTACGAGCAGTACTTC CASSLWRNASYEQYF
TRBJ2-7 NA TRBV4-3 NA TGCGCCAGCAGCCAATGGTGGGGGAACGAGCAGTACTTC CASSQWWGNEQYF
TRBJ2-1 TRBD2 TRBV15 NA TGTGCCACCAGCGAACTAGCGGGAGAGGGCAATGAGCAGTTCTTC CATSELAGEGNEQFF
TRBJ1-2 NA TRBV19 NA TGTGCCAGTACAGGGCTGGGAGCTATTGGCGGCTACACCTTC CASTGLGAIGGYTF
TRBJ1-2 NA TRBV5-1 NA TGCGCCAGCAGCTCGGACGGATCGCCCTATGGCTACACCTTC CASSSDGSPYGYTF
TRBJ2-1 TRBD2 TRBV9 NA TGTGCCAGCAGCGCGGGGGGGCTAGGCAATGAGCAGTTCTTC CASSAGGLGNEQFF
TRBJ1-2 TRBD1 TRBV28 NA TGTGCCAGCCGTATCTTATTACAGGGGCCAGCTAACTATGGCTACACCTTC CASRILLQGPANYGYTF
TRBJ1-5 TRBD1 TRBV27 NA TGTGCCAGCAGTTACAAGGGGGCTGGTCAGCCCCAGCATTTT CASSYKGAGQPQHF
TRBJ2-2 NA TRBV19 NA TGTGCCAGTAGTATAGATGGAGAGACCGGGGAGCTGTTTTTT CASSIDGETGELFF
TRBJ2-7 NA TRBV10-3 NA TGTGCCATCGGAAGTTCCTACGAGCAGTACTTC CAIGSSYEQYF
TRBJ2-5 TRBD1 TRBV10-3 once TGTGCCATCAGCTTCGCGAGACAGGGCCAAGAGAAGACCCAGTACTTC CAISFARQGQEKTQYF
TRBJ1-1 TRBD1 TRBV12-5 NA TGTGCTAGTGGACCGATACCCTTGGACAGGAGAGCTTTCTTT CASGPIPLDRRAFF
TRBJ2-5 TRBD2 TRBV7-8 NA TGTGCCAGCAGCTCAGTCAGTTTCGGGCGGGAGGGGGAGTCGAAGACCCAGTACTTC CASSSVSFGREGESKTQYF
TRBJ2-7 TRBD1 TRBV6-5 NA TGTGCCAGCAGCACCGGGACAGCCCTCTCCTACGAGCAGTACTTC CASSTGTALSYEQYF
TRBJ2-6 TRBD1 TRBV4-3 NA TGCGCCAGTAGCACCGGGACAGGATTCTCTGGGGCCAACGTCCTGACTTTC CASSTGTGFSGANVLTF
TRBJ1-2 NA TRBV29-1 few TGCAGCGTTGAAAAAGGGGTTGAAAACTATGGCTACACCTTC CSVEKGVENYGYTF
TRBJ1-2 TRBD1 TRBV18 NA TGTGCCAGCTCACCAACAGGGACAGGGGTTTTAGGTGGCTACACCTTC CASSPTGTGVLGGYTF
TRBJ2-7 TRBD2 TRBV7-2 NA TGTGCCAGCAGCTTAGGGGGGGGACCCCAGTACTTC CASSLGGGPQYF
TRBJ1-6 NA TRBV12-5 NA TGTGCTAGTGGCGAACAGCTTAGTAATTCACCCCTCCACTTT CASGEQLSNSPLHF
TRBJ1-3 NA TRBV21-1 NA TGTGCCAGCAGCAAAGAGAGGAAGGACCCAGGGAACTCTGGAAACACCATATATTTT CASSKERKDPGNSGNTIYF
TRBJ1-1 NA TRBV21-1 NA TGTGCCAGCAGCAAAAGAGCGGCAGGGGGTTGTGAGACTGAAGCTTTCTTT CASSKRAAGGCETEAFF